This T cell receptor beta chain was retrieved from a study of monozygotic twins with inflammatory bowel disease. cDNA was produced in eight separate reactions per sample. TCRdb re-called the 5' RACE reads; one entry per CDR3 protein, DNA not given. The sample holds about 450,000 distinct CDR3 sequences. Input material: blood. The sequence derives from a human donor with ulcerative colitis or Crohn's disease, or a healthy co-twin of an affected twin (not recorded which).

The CDR3 region is CASSEPSGQGNQPQHF. The V and J genes are TRBV2 and TRBJ1-5; TCRdb's D call of TRBD1 is untestable without DNA. Germline V gene lookup returns CDR1 SNHLY and CDR2 FYNNEI. This CDR3 contains 16 residues.